The clone carrying this T cell receptor beta chain has at least ten counts. Antigen: not known. This sample was taken from a study of metastatic and nonmetastatic thyroid tumors. TCRdb re-analyzed the PCR reads through MiXCR. The table shows approximately 70,000 clones, with 18% occurring only once. Overall study findings and caveats: According to reports, the diversity of TCR beta was significantly higher in malignant thyroid tumors than in benign nodules, and this held in both blood and tumor samples.

The germline CDR1 and CDR2 sequences are MDHEN and SYDVKM. V dropped 8 bases and J dropped 1 base, with 18 bases sitting between them. The CDR3 extends over 15 amino acids. The entire patient cohort was treatment-naive prior to thyroid surgery. The receptor was derived from a female donor with papillary thyroid cancer or a benign thyroid nodule (not recorded which). Some clones in this sample may be carry-over from other donors' samples. Sequenced: blood. The chain links TRBV28 to TRBJ2-7; possibly TRBD1 for D (6 bases). In DNA, the CDR3 is TGTGCCAGCCTCTTGGGGGCGAGGCCGTCCTACGAGCAGTACTTC. Translated: CASLLGARPSYEQYF.